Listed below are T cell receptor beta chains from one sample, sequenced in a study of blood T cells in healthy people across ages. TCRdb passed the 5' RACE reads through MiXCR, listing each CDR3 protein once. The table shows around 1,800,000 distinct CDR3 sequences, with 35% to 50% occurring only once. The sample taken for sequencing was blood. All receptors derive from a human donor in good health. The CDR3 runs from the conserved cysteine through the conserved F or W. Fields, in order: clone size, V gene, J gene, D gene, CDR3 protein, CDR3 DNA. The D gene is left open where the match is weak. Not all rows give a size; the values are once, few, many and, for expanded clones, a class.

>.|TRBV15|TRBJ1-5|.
CATSRDPQAGNQPQHF
TGTGCCACCAGCAGAGATCCCCAGGCAGGCAATCAGCCCCAGCATTTT
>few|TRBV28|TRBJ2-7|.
CASSDTQVSRGYEQYF
TGTGCCAGCAGTGATACACAGGTTTCAAGGGGTTACGAGCAGTACTTC
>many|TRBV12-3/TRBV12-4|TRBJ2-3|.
CASSFQQRGTDTQYF
TGTGCCAGCAGTTTTCAACAGCGAGGCACAGATACGCAGTATTTT
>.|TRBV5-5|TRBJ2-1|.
CASSLQDFLNEQFF
TGTGCCAGCAGCTTGCAGGACTTTCTAAATGAGCAGTTCTTC
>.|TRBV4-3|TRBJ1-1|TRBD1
CVSSQVAGTGMNTEAFF
TGCGTCAGCAGCCAAGTCGCCGGGACAGGGATGAACACTGAAGCTTTCTTT
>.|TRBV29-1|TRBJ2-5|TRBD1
CSVYRGPETQYF
TGCAGTGTCTACAGGGGGCCTGAGACCCAGTACTTC
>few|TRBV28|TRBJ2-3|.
CATGQAGTDTQYF
TGTGCCACCGGACAGGCGGGGACAGATACGCAGTATTTT
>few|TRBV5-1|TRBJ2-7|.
CASSLVGRSRDEQYF
TGCGCCAGCAGCTTGGTGGGCAGGTCTCGGGACGAGCAGTACTTC
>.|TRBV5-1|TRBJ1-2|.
CASSFLPRGYGYTF
TGCGCCAGCAGCTTCCTTCCTAGGGGCTATGGCTACACCTTC
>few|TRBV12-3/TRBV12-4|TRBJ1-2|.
CAIAVGARSGYTF
TGTGCCATCGCGGTAGGGGCGCGAAGTGGCTACACCTTC
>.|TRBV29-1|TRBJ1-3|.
CSAGGLGGNTIYF
TGCAGCGCTGGTGGCCTGGGAGGAAACACCATATATTTT
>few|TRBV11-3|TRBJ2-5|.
CASSPWGPGETQYF
TGTGCCAGCAGCCCCTGGGGGCCCGGGGAGACCCAGTACTTC
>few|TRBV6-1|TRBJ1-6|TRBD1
CASSTIPGQGKGLVYNSPLHF
TGTGCCAGCAGTACAATACCGGGACAGGGGAAGGGGTTGGTCTATAATTCACCCCTCCACTTT
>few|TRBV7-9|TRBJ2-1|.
CASSLGEGGQFF
TGTGCCAGCAGCTTAGGAGAGGGGGGGCAGTTCTTC
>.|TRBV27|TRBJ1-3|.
CASSLSGGFGNTIYF
TGTGCCAGCAGTCTATCGGGAGGATTTGGAAACACCATATATTTT
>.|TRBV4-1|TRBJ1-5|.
CASSQGTVDQPQHF
TGCGCCAGCAGCCAAGGGACAGTAGATCAGCCCCAGCATTTT
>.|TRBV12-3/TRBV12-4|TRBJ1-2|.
CASSLILEYGYTF
TGTGCCAGCAGTTTAATTCTGGAGTATGGCTACACCTTC
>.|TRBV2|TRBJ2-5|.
CASKEVVETQYF
TGTGCCAGCAAAGAGGTGGTAGAGACCCAGTACTTC
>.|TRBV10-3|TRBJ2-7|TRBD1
CAIAAGTGWHEQYF
TGTGCCATCGCGGCCGGGACAGGGTGGCACGAGCAGTACTTC
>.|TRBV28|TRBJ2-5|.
CASSPDNYQKETQYF
TGTGCCAGCAGCCCTGACAACTACCAAAAAGAGACCCAGTACTTC
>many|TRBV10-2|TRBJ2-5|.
CASSGVQGLQETQYF
TGCGCCAGCAGTGGGGTCCAGGGGCTCCAAGAGACCCAGTACTTC
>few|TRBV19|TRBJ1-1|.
CASSTGPDTEAFF
TGTGCCAGTAGCACCGGGCCGGACACTGAAGCTTTCTTT
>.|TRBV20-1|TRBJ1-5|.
CSAHNTRQIDSNQPQHF
TGCAGTGCCCACAACACACGACAGATTGATAGCAATCAGCCCCAGCATTTT
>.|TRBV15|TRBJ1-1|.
CATSSWGFTEAFF
TGTGCCACCAGCAGTTGGGGGTTCACTGAAGCTTTCTTT
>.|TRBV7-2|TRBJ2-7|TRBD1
CASSPRALGTANPYEQYF
TGTGCCAGCAGCCCCCGGGCCCTAGGGACAGCGAATCCCTACGAGCAGTACTTC
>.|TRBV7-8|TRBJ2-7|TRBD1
CASTKSRDSPYEQYF
TGTGCCAGCACCAAAAGCCGGGACAGTCCCTACGAGCAGTACTTC
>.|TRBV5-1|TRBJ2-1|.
CASSLGGAYDEQFF
TGCGCCAGCAGCTTGGGCGGAGCCTACGATGAGCAGTTCTTC
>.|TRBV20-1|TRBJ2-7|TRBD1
CSANNRGVYEQYF
TGCAGTGCTAACAACAGGGGGGTTTACGAGCAGTACTTC
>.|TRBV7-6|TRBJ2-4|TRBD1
CASSPLRGTGGGKNIQYF
TGTGCCAGCAGCCCTTTGCGAGGGACAGGGGGTGGAAAAAACATTCAGTACTTC
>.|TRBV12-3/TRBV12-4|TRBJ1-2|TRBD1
CASSSATGSSGYTF
TGTGCCAGCAGTTCAGCGACAGGGTCGTCTGGCTACACCTTC
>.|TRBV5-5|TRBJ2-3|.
CASSLQGGDSTDTQYF
TGTGCCAGCAGCTTGCAGGGCGGCGATAGCACAGATACGCAGTATTTT
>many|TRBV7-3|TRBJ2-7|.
CASSLRPGTGEQYF
TGTGCCAGCAGCTTAAGGCCGGGAACGGGCGAGCAGTACTTC
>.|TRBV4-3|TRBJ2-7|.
CASSQDHEEESSYEQYF
TGCGCCAGCAGCCAAGATCACGAGGAGGAGAGCTCCTACGAGCAGTACTTC
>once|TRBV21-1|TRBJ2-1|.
CASRGPGRYNEQFF
TGTGCCAGCAGAGGCCCAGGACGGTACAATGAGCAGTTCTTC
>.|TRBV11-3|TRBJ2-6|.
CARSLGHTPFSGANVLTF
TGTGCCAGGAGCTTAGGACATACCCCATTCTCTGGGGCCAACGTCCTGACTTTC
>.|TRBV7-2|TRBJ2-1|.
CASSFKLNSYNEQFF
TGTGCCAGCAGCTTTAAGTTGAACTCCTACAATGAGCAGTTCTTC
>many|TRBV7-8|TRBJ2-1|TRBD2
CASSLASGGSSYNEQFF
TGTGCCAGCAGCTTAGCATCGGGGGGGTCCTCCTACAATGAGCAGTTCTTC
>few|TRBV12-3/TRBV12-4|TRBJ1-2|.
CASSLNSLVGYTF
TGTGCCAGCAGTTTGAACAGCTTGGTCGGCTACACCTTC
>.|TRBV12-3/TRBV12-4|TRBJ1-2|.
CASSRQALRTVGYTF
TGTGCCAGCAGCCGCCAAGCCCTCCGGACGGTAGGCTACACCTTC
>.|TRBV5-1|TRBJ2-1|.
CASSRDGRRDSYNEQFF
TGCGCCAGCAGCCGGGACGGACGAAGGGATTCCTACAATGAGCAGTTCTTC
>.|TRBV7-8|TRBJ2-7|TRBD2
CASSWRGVRDKDYEQYF
TGTGCCAGCAGCTGGCGGGGGGTCCGGGACAAGGACTACGAGCAGTACTTC
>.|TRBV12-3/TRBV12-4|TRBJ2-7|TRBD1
CASSFREQGGYEQYF
TGTGCCAGCAGTTTCAGAGAACAGGGGGGATACGAGCAGTACTTC
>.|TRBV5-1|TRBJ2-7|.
CASSRDGTHEQYF
TGCGCCAGCAGCCGGGACGGGACCCACGAGCAGTACTTC
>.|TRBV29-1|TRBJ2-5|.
CSPRFQETQYF
TGCAGCCCCAGGTTCCAAGAGACCCAGTACTTC
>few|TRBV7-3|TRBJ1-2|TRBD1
CASRVGGESWDGYTF
TGTGCCAGCAGGGTAGGGGGCGAGTCCTGGGATGGCTACACCTTC
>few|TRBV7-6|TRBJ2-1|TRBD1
CASSPTTGSYNEQFF
TGTGCCAGCAGCCCTACGACAGGGTCCTACAATGAGCAGTTCTTC
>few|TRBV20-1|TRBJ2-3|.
CSAPGRSPIDTQYF
TGCAGTGCTCCAGGGAGATCACCTATAGATACGCAGTATTTT
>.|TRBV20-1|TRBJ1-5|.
CSARAGPTNQPQHF
TGCAGTGCTAGAGCGGGACCTACTAATCAGCCCCAGCATTTT
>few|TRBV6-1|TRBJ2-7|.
CASSDRTGPYEQYF
TGTGCCAGCAGTGACCGGACGGGCCCCTACGAGCAGTACTTC
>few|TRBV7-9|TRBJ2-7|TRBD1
CASSSPKGTGTYEQYF
TGTGCCAGCAGCTCCCCTAAAGGGACAGGGACCTACGAGCAGTACTTC
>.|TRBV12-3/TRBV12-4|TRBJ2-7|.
CASSLQGQEWEQYF
TGTGCCAGCAGTTTACAAGGCCAGGAATGGGAGCAGTACTTC
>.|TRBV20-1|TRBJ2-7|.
CSAKTGGAYEQYF
TGCAGTGCTAAAACAGGGGGGGCCTACGAGCAGTACTTC
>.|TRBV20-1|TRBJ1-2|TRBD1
CSTPWGQNYGYTF
TGCAGTACTCCCTGGGGACAGAACTATGGCTACACCTTC
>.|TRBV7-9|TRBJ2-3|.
CASSRERTDTQYF
TGTGCCAGCAGCCGCGAACGGACAGATACGCAGTATTTT
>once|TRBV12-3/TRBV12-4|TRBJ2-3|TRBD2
CASSWGSWAGGSTDTQYF
TGTGCCAGCAGTTGGGGTAGTTGGGCGGGGGGGAGCACAGATACGCAGTATTTT
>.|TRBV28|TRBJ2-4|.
CASSFGRGRRNYGQYF
TGTGCCAGCAGTTTTGGAAGGGGCAGGAGAAACTACGGGCAGTACTTC
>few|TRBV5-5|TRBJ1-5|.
CASSPGRGAESNQPQHF
TGTGCCAGCAGCCCCGGTCGAGGGGCGGAAAGCAATCAGCCCCAGCATTTT
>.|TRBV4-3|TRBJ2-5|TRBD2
CASGQDSVAGGEEQYF
TGCGCCAGCGGCCAAGATAGTGTAGCGGGGGGAGAAGAGCAGTACTTC
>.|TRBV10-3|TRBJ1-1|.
CAISAGRPAGVFF
TGTGCCATCAGCGCTGGGAGACCCGCGGGAGTTTTCTTT
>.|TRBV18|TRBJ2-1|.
CASSPPTPLHDDQFF
TGTGCCAGCTCACCACCGACTCCCTTACATGATGACCAGTTCTTC